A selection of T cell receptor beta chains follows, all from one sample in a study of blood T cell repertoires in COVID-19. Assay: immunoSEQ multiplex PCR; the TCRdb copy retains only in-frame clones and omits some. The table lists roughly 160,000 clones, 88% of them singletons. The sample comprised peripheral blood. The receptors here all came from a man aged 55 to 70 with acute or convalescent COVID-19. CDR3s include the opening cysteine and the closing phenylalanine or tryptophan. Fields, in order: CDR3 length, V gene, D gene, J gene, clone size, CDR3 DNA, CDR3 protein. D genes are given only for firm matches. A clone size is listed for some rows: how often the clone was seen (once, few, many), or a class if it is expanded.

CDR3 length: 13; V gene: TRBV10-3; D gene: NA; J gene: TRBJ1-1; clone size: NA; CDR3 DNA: TGTGCCATCAGTGCACAGGGGAACACTGAAGCTTTCTTT; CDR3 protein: CAISAQGNTEAFF
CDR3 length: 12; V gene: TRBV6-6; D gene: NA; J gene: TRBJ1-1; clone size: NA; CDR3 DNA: TGTGCCAGCCAGAAATACGAGGGTGAAGCTTTCTTT; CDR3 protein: CASQKYEGEAFF
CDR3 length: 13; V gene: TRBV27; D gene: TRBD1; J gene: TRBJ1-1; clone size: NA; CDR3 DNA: TGTGCCAGCAGTTGGGGGACAGACACTGAAGCTTTCTTT; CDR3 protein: CASSWGTDTEAFF
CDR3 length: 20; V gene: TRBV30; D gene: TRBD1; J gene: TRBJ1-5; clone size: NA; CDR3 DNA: TGTGCCTCCCGTCCGGGACAGGCGTATTCCTTATATCGGAGCAATCAGCCCCAGCATTTT; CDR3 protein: CASRPGQAYSLYRSNQPQHF
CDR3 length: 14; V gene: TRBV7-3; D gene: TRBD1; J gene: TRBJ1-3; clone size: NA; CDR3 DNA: TGTGCCAGCAGCCCAGACAGGGGCAGAAACACCATATATTTT; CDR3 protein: CASSPDRGRNTIYF
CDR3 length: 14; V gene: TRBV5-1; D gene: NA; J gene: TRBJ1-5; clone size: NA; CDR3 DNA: TGCGCCAGCAGCTCTGGACAGTTCAATCAGCCCCAGCATTTT; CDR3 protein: CASSSGQFNQPQHF
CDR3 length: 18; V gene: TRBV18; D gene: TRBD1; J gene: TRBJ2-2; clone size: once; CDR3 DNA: TGTGCCAGCTCATATCAGACTGGACAGGGATCAAACACCGGGGAGCTGTTTTTT; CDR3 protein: CASSYQTGQGSNTGELFF
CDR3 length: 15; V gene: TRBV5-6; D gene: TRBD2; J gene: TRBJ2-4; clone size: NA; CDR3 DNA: TGTGCCAGCAGCTTGGTAGCGGGAAGGTGGAACATTCAGTACTTC; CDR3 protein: CASSLVAGRWNIQYF
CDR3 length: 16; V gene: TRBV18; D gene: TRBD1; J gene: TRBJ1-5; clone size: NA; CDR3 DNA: TGTGCCAGCTCACTCTCAGGGGGCCTGAGCAATCAGCCCCAGCATTTT; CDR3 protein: CASSLSGGLSNQPQHF
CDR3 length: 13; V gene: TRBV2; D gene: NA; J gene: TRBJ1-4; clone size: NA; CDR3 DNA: TGTGCCAGCAGTGTGCAGGGTGGTGAAAAACTGTTTTTT; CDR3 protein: CASSVQGGEKLFF
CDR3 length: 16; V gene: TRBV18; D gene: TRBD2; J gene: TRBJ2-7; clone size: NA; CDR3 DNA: TGTGCCAGCTCACCGGGGGGGGGATCAGGAGTCAACGAGCAGTACTTC; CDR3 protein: CASSPGGGSGVNEQYF
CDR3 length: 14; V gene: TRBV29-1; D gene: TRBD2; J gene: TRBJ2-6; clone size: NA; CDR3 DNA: TGCAGCGCCAATGGGGGGGCTGGGGCCAACGTCCTGACTTTC; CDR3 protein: CSANGGAGANVLTF
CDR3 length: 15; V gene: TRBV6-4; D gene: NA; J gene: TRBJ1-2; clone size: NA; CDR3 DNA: TGTGCCAGCAGTCAGAACCAGGGGAAATCTGGTGGCTACACCTTC; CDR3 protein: CASSQNQGKSGGYTF
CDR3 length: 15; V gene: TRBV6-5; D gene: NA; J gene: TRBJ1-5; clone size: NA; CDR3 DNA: TGTGCCAGCAGTTACACGAGGACAGTTAATCAGCCCCAGCATTTT; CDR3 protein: CASSYTRTVNQPQHF
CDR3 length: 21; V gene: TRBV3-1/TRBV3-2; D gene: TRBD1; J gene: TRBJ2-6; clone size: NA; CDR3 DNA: TGTGCCAGCAGCCAAGATCCGCGGAGACAGGGGGGCAGCTCTGGGGCCAACGTCCTGACTTTC; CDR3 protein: CASSQDPRRQGGSSGANVLTF
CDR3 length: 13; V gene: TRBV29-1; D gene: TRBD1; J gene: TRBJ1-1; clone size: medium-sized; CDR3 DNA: TGCAGCGCCAGGGACAGGGGTGGCACTGAAGCTTTCTTT; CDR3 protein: CSARDRGGTEAFF
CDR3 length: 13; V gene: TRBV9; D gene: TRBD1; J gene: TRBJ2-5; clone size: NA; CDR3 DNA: TGTGCCAGCAGCGGACAGGGGGCAGAGACCCAGTACTTC; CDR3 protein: CASSGQGAETQYF
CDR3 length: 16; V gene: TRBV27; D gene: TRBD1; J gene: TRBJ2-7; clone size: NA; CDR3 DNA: TGTGCCAGCAGTTTTTCAGAGGGGACAGTTGCCTACGAGCAGTACTTC; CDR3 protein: CASSFSEGTVAYEQYF
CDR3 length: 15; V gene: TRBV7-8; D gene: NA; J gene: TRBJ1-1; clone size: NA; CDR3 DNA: TGTGCCAGCAGCTTAGTCGGACTGCTTAACACTGAAGCTTTCTTT; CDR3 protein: CASSLVGLLNTEAFF
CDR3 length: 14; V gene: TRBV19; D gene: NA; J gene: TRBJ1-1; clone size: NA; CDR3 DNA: TGTGCCAGTAGCATACAGGGATCGAACACTGAAGCTTTCTTT; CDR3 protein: CASSIQGSNTEAFF
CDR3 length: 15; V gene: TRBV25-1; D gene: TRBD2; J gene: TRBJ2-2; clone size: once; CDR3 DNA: TGTGCCAGCACTCCCGGGAGGTGGGACACCGGGGAGCTGTTTTTT; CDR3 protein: CASTPGRWDTGELFF
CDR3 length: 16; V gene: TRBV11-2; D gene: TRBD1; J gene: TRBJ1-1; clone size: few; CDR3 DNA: TGTGCCACCTTCCCCGCGGGTACAGGGGGCATCACTGAAGCTTTCTTT; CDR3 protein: CATFPAGTGGITEAFF
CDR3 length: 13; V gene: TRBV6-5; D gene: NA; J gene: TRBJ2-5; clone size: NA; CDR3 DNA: TGTGCCAGCAGCCGACGGCCGGGTGGGACCCAGTACTTC; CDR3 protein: CASSRRPGGTQYF
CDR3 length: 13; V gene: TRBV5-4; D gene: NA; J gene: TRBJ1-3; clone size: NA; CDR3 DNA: TGTGCCAGCAGCTTCATCTCTGGAAACACCATATATTTT; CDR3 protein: CASSFISGNTIYF
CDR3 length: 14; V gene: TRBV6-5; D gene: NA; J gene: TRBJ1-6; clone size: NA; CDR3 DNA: TGTGCCAGCAGGAGAGGACTAGATAATTCACCCCTCCACTTT; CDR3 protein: CASRRGLDNSPLHF
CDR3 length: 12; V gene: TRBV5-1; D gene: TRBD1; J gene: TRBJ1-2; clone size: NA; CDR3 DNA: TGCGCCAGCAGCCCACAGGGGACTGGCTACACCTTC; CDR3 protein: CASSPQGTGYTF
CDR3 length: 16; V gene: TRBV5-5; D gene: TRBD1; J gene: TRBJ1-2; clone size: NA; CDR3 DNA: TGTGCCAGCAGCTTGGATCCGACAGGGCAGGCCTATGGCTACACCTTC; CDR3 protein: CASSLDPTGQAYGYTF
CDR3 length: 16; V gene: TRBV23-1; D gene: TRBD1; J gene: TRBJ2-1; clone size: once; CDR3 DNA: TGCGCCAGCATCCAGGACAGGCGATACTCCTACAATGAGCAGTTCTTC; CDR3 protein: CASIQDRRYSYNEQFF
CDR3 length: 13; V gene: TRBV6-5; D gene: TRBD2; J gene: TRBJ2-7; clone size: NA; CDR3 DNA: TGTGCCAGCAGGAGGTTAGCGGGAGGCGAGCAGTACTTC; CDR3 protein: CASRRLAGGEQYF
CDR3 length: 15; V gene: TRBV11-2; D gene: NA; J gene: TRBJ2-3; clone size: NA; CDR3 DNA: TGTGCCAGCAGCTTAGATGGGACTTTCACAGATACGCAGTATTTT; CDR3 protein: CASSLDGTFTDTQYF
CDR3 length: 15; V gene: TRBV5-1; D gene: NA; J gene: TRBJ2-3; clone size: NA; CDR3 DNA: TGCGCCAGCAGTTTCCGGCGACCGGGAACAGATACGCAGTATTTT; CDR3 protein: CASSFRRPGTDTQYF
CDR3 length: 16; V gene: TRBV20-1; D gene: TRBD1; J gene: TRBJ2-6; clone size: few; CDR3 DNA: TGCAGTGCTAGTCGACAGGGCCTTGCGGGGGCCAACGTCCTGACTTTC; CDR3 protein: CSASRQGLAGANVLTF
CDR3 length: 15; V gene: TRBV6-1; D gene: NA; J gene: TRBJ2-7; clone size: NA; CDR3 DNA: TGTGCCAGCAGTGAATCGAGCGGCAGCTCCTACGAGCAGTACTTC; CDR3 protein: CASSESSGSSYEQYF
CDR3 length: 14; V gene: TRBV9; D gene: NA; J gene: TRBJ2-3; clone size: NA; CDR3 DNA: TGTGCCAGCAGCGTAGAACCCGGGACAGATACGCAGTATTTT; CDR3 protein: CASSVEPGTDTQYF
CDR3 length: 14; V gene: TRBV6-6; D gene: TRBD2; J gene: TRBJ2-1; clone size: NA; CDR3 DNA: TGTGCCAGCTTAAGACTAGCGGGAGGGAATGAGCAGTTCTTC; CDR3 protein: CASLRLAGGNEQFF
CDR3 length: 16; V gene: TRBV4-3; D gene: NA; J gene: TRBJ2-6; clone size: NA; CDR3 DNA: TGCGCCAGCAGCCAAGAACCGGGCTCTGGGGCCAACGTCCTGACTTTC; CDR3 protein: CASSQEPGSGANVLTF
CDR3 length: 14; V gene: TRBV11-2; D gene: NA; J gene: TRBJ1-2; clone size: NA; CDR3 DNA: TGTGCCAGCAGTCAATCGAGGGTGTGGTATGGCTACACCTTC; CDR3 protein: CASSQSRVWYGYTF
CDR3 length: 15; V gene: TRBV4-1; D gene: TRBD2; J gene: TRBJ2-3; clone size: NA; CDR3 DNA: TGCGCCAGCAGCCAAGAAGGACTAGCGGGAGATACGCAGTATTTT; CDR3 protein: CASSQEGLAGDTQYF
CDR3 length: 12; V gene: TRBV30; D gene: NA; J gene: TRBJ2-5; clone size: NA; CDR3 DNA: TGTGCCTGGAGTGTAAGGGGGGAGACCCAGTACTTC; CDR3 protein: CAWSVRGETQYF
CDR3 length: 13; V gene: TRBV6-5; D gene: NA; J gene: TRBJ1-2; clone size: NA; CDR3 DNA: TGTGCCAGCAGTCAGACAGATAACTATGGCTACACCTTC; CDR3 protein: CASSQTDNYGYTF